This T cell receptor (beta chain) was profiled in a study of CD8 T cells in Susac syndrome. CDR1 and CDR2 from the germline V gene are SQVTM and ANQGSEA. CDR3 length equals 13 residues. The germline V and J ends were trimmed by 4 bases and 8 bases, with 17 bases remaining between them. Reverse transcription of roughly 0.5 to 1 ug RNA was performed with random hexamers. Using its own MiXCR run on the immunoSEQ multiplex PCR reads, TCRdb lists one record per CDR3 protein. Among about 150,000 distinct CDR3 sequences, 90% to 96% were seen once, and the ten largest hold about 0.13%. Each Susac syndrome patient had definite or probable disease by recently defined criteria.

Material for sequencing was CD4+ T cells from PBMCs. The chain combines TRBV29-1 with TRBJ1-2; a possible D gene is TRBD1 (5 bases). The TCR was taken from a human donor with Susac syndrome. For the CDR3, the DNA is TGCAGCGTTGTACAGCTTGCCGGGGGAGGCTACACCTTC. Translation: CSVVQLAGGGYTF.